One and the same sample provided the 19 T cell receptor beta chains below, sequenced in a study of CD8+CD57+ T cells in acquired aplastic anemia. Profiling of TCR beta VDJ combinations and CDR3 sequences used genomic DNA as template. One entry per CDR3 protein results from TCRdb running MiXCR on the reads. There are under 75,000 distinct CDR3 sequences in the sample; roughly half occur only once, and around 8.8% lies in the top ten. Sequencing was done on a sample of sorted CD4+, CD8+, or CD8+CD57+ T cells (not recorded which) from PBMCs. The receptor source for this set is a human donor in good health, serving as a control.

The chain couples TRBV25-1 to TRBJ1-2; D gene ambiguous. This CDR3 contains 14 residues. Germline lookup yields CDR1 MGHDK and CDR2 SYGVNS. Trimming stripped 6 bases from V and 8 bases from J, with 19 bases between. This CDR3 is CASSLAILKVGYTF. The CDR3 nucleotides read TGTGCCAGCAGCTTAGCTATCCTTAAAGTCGGCTACACCTTC.

The gene calls are TRBV30 and TRBJ1-4; D unresolved. The germline CDR1 and CDR2 sequences are GTSNPN and SVGIG (reference sequence). Trimming cost V 3 bases and J 8 bases, with 16 bases left between them. This CDR3 is 14 amino acids long. The CDR3 sequence is CAWSAIGLGEKLFF. Here the CDR3 DNA reads TGTGCCTGGAGCGCTATTGGCCTTGGAGAAAAACTGTTTTTT.

J is TRBJ2-7 and V is TRBV7-9; D gene ambiguous. Germline CDR1 and CDR2: SEHNR and FQNEAQ (reference sequence). With 5 bases removed from V and 2 bases from J, the gap between germline ends came to 10 bases. The CDR3 runs to 13 residues. CDR3 protein: CASSDAFTYEQYF. The CDR3 nucleotides read TGTGCCAGCAGCGACGCTTTCACCTACGAGCAGTACTTC.

V usage is TRBV30 and J usage is TRBJ2-1; tentatively, D is TRBD1 (5 bases). Deletions cut 1 base from V and 8 bases from J, with 12 bases between. The CDR3 is 13 residues long. Germline CDR1 and CDR2: GTSNPN and SVGIG (reference sequence). CDR3 bases: TGTGCCTGGAGTGAAGGGGTTCGCGATGAGCAGTTCTTC. It specifies CAWSEGVRDEQFF. Supplemented by reference TRBV30 and TRBJ2-1, the full variable domain reads SQTIHQWPATLVQPVGSPLSLECTVEGTSNPNLYWYRQAAGRGLQLLFYSVGIGQISSEVPQNLSASRPQDRQFILSSKKLLLSDSGFYLCAWSEGVRDEQFFGPGTRLTVL.

V is TRBV10-1 and J is TRBJ2-7; TRBD1 aligns across 10 bases. The CDR3 is 15 residues long. CDR1 is WNHNN, CDR2 SYGVQD, per germline (reference sequence). The junction had 6 bases not matched to a gene; V was cut back by 4 bases and J by 3 bases. CDR3 sequence: CASSATGGNDYEQYF. The CDR3 DNA sequence: TGCGCCAGCAGTGCGACAGGGGGCAACGACTACGAGCAGTACTTC.

The rearrangement uses TRBV2 and TRBJ1-5, with 9 bases identical to TRBD1. Trimming removed 8 bases from V and 4 bases from J; junction bases left unmatched: 3. There are 13 residues in the CDR3. The germline V gene encodes CDR1 SNHLY and CDR2 FYNNEI. The chain's CDR3 is CASLGQGNQPQHF. The DNA for the CDR3 is TGTGCCAGCCTCGGACAGGGGAATCAGCCCCAGCATTTT.

The chain uses TRBV7-9 and TRBJ2-5; possibly TRBD2 for D (5 bases). The CDR3 contains 13 residues. V lost 3 bases and J 5 bases, leaving 10 bases between the germline ends. CDR1 and CDR2 (germline): SEHNR, FQNEAQ (reference sequence). The CDR3 here is CASSLVGEETQYF. In nucleotides, the CDR3 is TGTGCCAGCAGCTTGGTCGGGGAGGAGACCCAGTACTTC.

V usage is TRBV7-7 and J usage is TRBJ2-1; 8 nucleotides agree with TRBD1. The CDR3 runs 13 residues. Germline CDR1 is SSHAT and CDR2 is FNYEAQ (reference sequence). The J segment lost 10 bases and the V segment lost 4 bases, leaving 6 bases of the junction unmatched. The CDR3 protein is CASSSSGGREQFF. CDR3 in DNA: TGTGCCAGCAGCTCCTCAGGGGGCAGGGAGCAGTTCTTC.

This clonotype was counted ten times or more. The chain employs TRBV27 and TRBJ1-2; no reliable D call. Per the germline V gene, CDR1 is MNHEY and CDR2 is SMNVEV (reference sequence). V shed 6 bases and J shed 6 bases, with 14 bases lying between them. The CDR3 length is 13 residues. CDR3 bases: TGTGCCAGCAGCTGGGGAAGCGGTCATGGCTACACCTTC. Protein product: CASSWGSGHGYTF.

In its sample, this clonotype was seen a few times. This chain connects TRBV7-6 to TRBJ1-1, with D unresolved. This CDR3 has 13 amino acids. The V end lost 3 bases, the J end lost 0 bases, and 5 bases lay between the germline ends. Germline CDR1 and CDR2: SGHVS and FNYEAQ. The CDR3 region is CASSFQMNTEAFF. CDR3 in DNA: TGTGCCAGCAGCTTTCAGATGAACACTGAAGCTTTCTTT. Combining the CDR3 with reference TRBV7-6 and TRBJ1-1 gives the whole variable domain GAGVSQSPRYKVTKRGQDVALRCDPISGHVSLYWYRQALGQGPEFLTYFNYEAQQDKSGLPNDRFSAERPEGSISTLTIQRTEQRDSAMYRCASSFQMNTEAFFGQGTRLTVV.

The chain uses TRBV29-1 and TRBJ2-6; D is unclear. V lost 6 bases and J 2 bases, leaving 8 bases between the germline ends. Per the germline V gene, CDR1 is SQVTM and CDR2 is ANQGSEA. This CDR3 has 13 amino acids. The CDR3 sequence: CSVAAAGANVLTF. CDR3 nucleotide sequence: TGCAGCGTCGCTGCGGCTGGGGCCAACGTCCTGACTTTC.

By share, this clonotype ranks as medium-sized. The rearrangement joins TRBV15 to TRBJ1-2; the D gene is possibly TRBD1 (5 bases). Germline CDR1 reads LNHNV; CDR2 reads YYDKDF (reference sequence). The V end was cut by 0 bases, the J end by 6 bases, with 11 bases between. This CDR3 has 14 residues. CDR3 loop: CATSREAGGNGYTF. CDR3 sequence (DNA): TGTGCCACCAGCAGAGAGGCCGGGGGGAATGGCTACACCTTC. Drawing the rest from reference TRBV15 and TRBJ1-2, the complete variable domain is DAMVIQNPRYQVTQFGKPVTLSCSQTLNHNVMYWYQQKSSQAPKLLFHYYDKDFNNEADTPDNFQSRRPNTSFCFLDIRSPGLGDTAMYLCATSREAGGNGYTFGSGTRLTVV.

The chain recombines TRBV29-1 with TRBJ1-2, with unresolved D. Trimming shortened V by 1 base and J by 6 bases, and 9 bases separated the two germline ends. Germline V gene lookup returns CDR1 SQVTM and CDR2 ANQGSEA. This CDR3 has 12 amino acids. CDR3 DNA sequence: TGCAGCGTTGAAGGCGGGAATGATGGCTACACCTTC. Protein product: CSVEGGNDGYTF.

V and J are TRBV10-1 and TRBJ2-2; TRBD1 or TRBD2 may be the D gene (6 bases each). The CDR3 spans 16 residues. CDR1 and CDR2 (germline): WNHNN, SYGVQD (reference sequence). Trimming took off 3 bases at V and 1 base at J, with 12 bases between the two ends. CDR3 amino acids: CASSDFGGKNTGELFF. The CDR3, as DNA: TGCGCCAGCAGTGATTTCGGGGGCAAGAACACCGGGGAGCTGTTTTTT.

The chain has TRBV15 and TRBJ1-1; 7 bases are shared with TRBD1. The CDR3 spans 13 residues. The ends lost 5 bases at V and 4 bases at J; junction bases unmatched: 4. Germline lookup yields CDR1 LNHNV and CDR2 YYDKDF (reference sequence). Written as DNA, the CDR3 is TGTGCCACCAGCGACAGGGTTAGCACTGAAGCTTTCTTT. Protein sequence: CATSDRVSTEAFF. The variable domain in full, completed from reference TRBV15 and TRBJ1-1, reads DAMVIQNPRYQVTQFGKPVTLSCSQTLNHNVMYWYQQKSSQAPKLLFHYYDKDFNNEADTPDNFQSRRPNTSFCFLDIRSPGLGDTAMYLCATSDRVSTEAFFGQGTRLTVV.

This clonotype occurred once. The V and J genes are TRBV7-2 and TRBJ2-3; no reliable D call. CDR3 length: 13 residues. V dropped 4 bases and J dropped 2 bases, with 7 bases sitting between them. Germline V gene lookup returns CDR1 SGHTA and CDR2 FQGNSA. The CDR3 DNA sequence: TGTGCCAGCAGCTCCCTACTCACAGATACGCAGTATTTT. Translated: CASSSLLTDTQYF.

V and J are TRBV7-2 and TRBJ2-3, with D hard to call. Between the trimmed V and J ends, which lost 1 base and 4 bases, there was a span of 6 bases. The CDR3 spans 13 residues. Germline CDR1 and CDR2: SGHTA and FQGNSA. CDR3 protein: CASSLVTADTQYF. CDR3 in DNA: TGTGCCAGCAGCTTAGTTACCGCAGATACGCAGTATTTT.

V gene TRBV14 combines with J gene TRBJ1-3; D not certain. Germline CDR1 and CDR2: SGHDN and FVKESK. The CDR3 extends over 14 amino acids. Trimming left V 4 bases short and J 4 bases short, with 11 bases between. CDR3 DNA sequence: TGTGCCAGCAGCCCAAGCATGGCCGGAAACACCATATATTTT. Protein product: CASSPSMAGNTIYF.

This clonotype came up many times. The J gene is TRBJ2-7, the V gene TRBV4-1; D gene unclear. This CDR3 contains 13 residues. Between the trimmed V and J ends, which lost 1 base and 4 bases, there was a span of 8 bases. CDR1 and CDR2 (germline): MGHRA, YSYEKL. The CDR3 coding sequence is TGCGCCAGCAGCCAAGGGCGGCGGTACGAGCAGTACTTC. Protein sequence: CASSQGRRYEQYF.